This T cell receptor (beta chain) derives from a study of tumor-infiltrating lymphocytes in primary liver carcinoma. Study in general: The study included patients who were men and women aged 30 to 69 years. Findings and limits, study-wide: Blood fell significantly below tumors in its top-250-clone fraction (p = 0.039).

Joint extraction of RNA and DNA used 20-30 mg of bulk tissue that was unsorted. This CDR3 contains 15 residues. Regarding this clonotype: Its antigen remains unknown. It is likely a read error, because the conserved phenylalanine at the end of the CDR3 is missing.

From about 530 ng total RNA, TCR beta cDNA was generated with a primer in the constant region. Sequencing libraries for TCR beta derived from three nested multiplex PCR rounds that used slightly modified ARM-PCR. Each of the first two PCR rounds ran approximately 10 cycles with TRBV1-TRBV30 forward and C-beta reverse primers. From the multiplex PCR reads, TCRdb called clonotypes with MiXCR, one entry per CDR3 protein. The sample consists of some 20,000 distinct CDR3 sequences, roughly three quarters of them appearing once. This receptor was obtained from a woman aged 30 to 39 with primary liver carcinoma and hepatitis B virus infection. The chain joins TRBV12-3 or TRBV12-4 to TRBJ2-5; TRBD2 is a possible D gene (6 bases). The sequenced sample consisted of liver tumor tissue from sampling region 4. The sample's subset: tumor region T4, right-lateral pole. The CDR3 coding sequence is TGTGTCATTAGCACCTACCCCGGGAGCGAAGAGACCCAGTACCTC. Translating gives CVISTYPGSEETQYL.